This T cell receptor (beta chain) was found in a study of shared clonotypes between healthy human individuals (dated by TCRdb to 2018 to 2021). About the investigation overall: Two women and a few men aged 18 to 49 years were included in the cohort. For each donor, CD4 naive and CD4 memory were each run on three plates, CD8 naive on two plates, and CD8 memory on one plate. The study deeply sequenced blood TCR repertoires of about five healthy adults to estimate repertoire size and the extent of clonotype sharing between individuals. Libraries were prepared and TCR repertoires were sequenced by different laboratories using diverse techniques, in order to increase sequencing depth and limit assay-specific biases. Between about 0.8 and 9 billion PBMCs per donor were obtained by leukapheresis.

A distance of 12 bases separates the germline ends of V and J, which lose 5 bases and 1 base respectively. CDR1 and CDR2 are drawn from the germline V gene (reference sequence): SEHNR, FQNEAQ. Including the terminal cysteine and phenylalanine, the CDR3 comprises 14 residues. Only CDR3 DNA is held: 42 bases, read in frame from base 1. Beyond this particular receptor, the publication reports: Sampling was limited to blood, and TCR repertoires in tissue likely differ from TCR repertoires in blood. Incomplete sequencing was indicated by rarefaction of sorted-subset datasets, despite the large sequencing depth. Because the study included only a small number of donors, the genetic and exposure-history diversity represented was limited. Pairwise subsampling indicated that sequencing depth was expected to affect the degree of clonotype sharing among donors. Across a handful of donors, approximately 4.6% of naive CD4, roughly 3.5% of naive CD8, 2.3% of memory CD4, and approximately 0.4% of memory CD8 clonotypes were shared. Estimated clonotype richness was generally larger for naive than for memory subsets. Higher generation probabilities were observed for clonotypes shared by all four sorted-subset donors than for non-shared clonotypes.

Using the deep immunoSEQ assay, TCR CDR3 regions were amplified from genomic DNA by multiplex PCR. Extracted genomic DNA from each cell subset was spread evenly across all wells of several immunoSEQ 96-well plates, with each plate serving as a replicate. For sorted subsets, around 200 ng genomic DNA, equal to 25,000 to 35,000 T cell genomes, was loaded into each replicate PCR. Purified libraries were quantified with a Qubit 3.0 fluorometer, sized on a Bioanalyzer 2100, and re-quantified with the KAPA Library Quantification kit. A separate single-read 150-cycle Illumina NextSeq 550 flow cell was used to sequence each immunoSEQ 96-well plate. The original methods were these. Because only junctional sequences without quality scores were contained in the immunoSEQ output, filtering matching that applied to full-length reads could not be performed. Sequences were annotated with PyIR, a Python wrapper for IgBLAST v1.9, using IMGT germline references to assign V/J genes and CDR3. Reads were removed for weak V/J assignments (E-value above 1e-6), missing CDR3, stop codons, out-of-frame junctions, or ambiguous translated residues. V3J clonotypes were defined as sequences sharing the same inferred V gene, J gene, and CDR3 amino acid sequence. The percentage overlap between two repertoires was calculated by dividing the number of shared unique clonotypes by the size of the smaller repertoire. RTK rarefaction, the Chao1 estimator, and Recon v2.1 estimates of unobserved clonotypes were used to assess repertoire richness. Generation probabilities for all TCRbeta clonotypes obtained by the gDNA method from a few donors were computed using OLGA. Not all clones reach the TCRdb copy of this immuneACCESS table, which keeps in-frame sequences only. Checked studies attribute under half of the gap to unresolved V genes and leave the rest unexplained. The D gene and trimming were derived from the DNA, and the V and J assignments and clone size from that table. Here the sample has 1,500,000 or so clones; roughly 95% occur a single time. Jointly, the top ten make up approximately 1.1% of the sample.

Of note for this clone: Its antigen is still unknown. The input lacks base qualities; no much larger clone sits a single base away.

Healthy HIV-negative adults with no recently reported acute infections or vaccinations were included as donors. Every donor was a Caucasian adult living in Nashville, Tennessee, USA. CD4+ T cells were enriched through magnetic negative selection, after which naive cells were positively selected on CD45RA and the remaining negative fraction served as the memory subset. Blood was collected by leukapheresis, and PBMCs were isolated by Ficoll-Histopaque density gradient centrifugation and then cryopreserved in liquid nitrogen vapor phase. Analytical flow cytometry was used to check the purity and quantity of every magnetically sorted T cell population. Genomic DNA was isolated from every sorted fraction and measured by UV absorbance on a Nanodrop 2000c.

Here the chain combines TRBV7-9 and TRBJ2-7; too little of a D gene remains to name it. Source material: naive CD4+ T cells sorted from blood. The label giving this sample's cell subset or site can be read as: CD45RA+ positively selected. The receptor comes from a man aged 30 to 45 in good health. The CDR3 reads as follows: CASSRWPTSYEQYF. The nucleotide sequence reads TGTGCCAGCAGCCGGTGGCCGACGTCCTACGAGCAGTACTTC. The variable domain in full, with residues beyond the CDR3 obtained from the reference TRBV7-9 and TRBJ2-7 genes, is DTGVSQNPRHKITKRGQNVTFRCDPISEHNRLYWYRQTLGQGPEFLTYFQNEAQLEKSRLLSDRFSAERPKGSFSTLEIQRTEQGDSAMYLCASSRWPTSYEQYFGPGTRLTVT.